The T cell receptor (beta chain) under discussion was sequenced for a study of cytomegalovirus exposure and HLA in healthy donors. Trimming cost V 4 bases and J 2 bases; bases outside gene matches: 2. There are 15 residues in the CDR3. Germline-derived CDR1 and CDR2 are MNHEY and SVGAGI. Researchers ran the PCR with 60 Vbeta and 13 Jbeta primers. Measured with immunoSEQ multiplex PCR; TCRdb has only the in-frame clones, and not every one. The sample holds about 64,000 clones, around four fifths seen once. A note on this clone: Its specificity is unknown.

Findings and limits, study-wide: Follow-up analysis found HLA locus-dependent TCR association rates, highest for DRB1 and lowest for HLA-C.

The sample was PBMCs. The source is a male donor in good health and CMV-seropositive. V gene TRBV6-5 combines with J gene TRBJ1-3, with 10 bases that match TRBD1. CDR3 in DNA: TGTGCCAGCAGTTCCGGGACAGGGGCTGGAAACACCATATATTTT. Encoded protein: CASSSGTGAGNTIYF.